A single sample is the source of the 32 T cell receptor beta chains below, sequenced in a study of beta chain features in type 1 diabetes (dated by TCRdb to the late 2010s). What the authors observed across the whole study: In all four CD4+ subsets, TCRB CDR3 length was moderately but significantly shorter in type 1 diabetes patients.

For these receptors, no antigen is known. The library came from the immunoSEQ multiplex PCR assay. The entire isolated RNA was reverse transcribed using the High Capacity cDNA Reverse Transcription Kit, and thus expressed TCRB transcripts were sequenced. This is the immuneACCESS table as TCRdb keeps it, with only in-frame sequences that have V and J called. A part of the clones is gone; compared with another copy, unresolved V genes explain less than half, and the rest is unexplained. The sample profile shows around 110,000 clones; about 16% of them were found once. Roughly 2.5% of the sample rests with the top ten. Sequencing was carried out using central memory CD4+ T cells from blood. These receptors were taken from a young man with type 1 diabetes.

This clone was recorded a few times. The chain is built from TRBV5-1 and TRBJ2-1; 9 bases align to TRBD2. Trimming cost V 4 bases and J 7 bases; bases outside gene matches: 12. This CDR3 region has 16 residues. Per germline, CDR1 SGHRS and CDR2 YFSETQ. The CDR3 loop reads CASSPWLGGGANEQFF. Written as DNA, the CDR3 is TGCGCCAGCAGCCCATGGTTGGGCGGGGGGGCGAATGAGCAGTTCTTC.

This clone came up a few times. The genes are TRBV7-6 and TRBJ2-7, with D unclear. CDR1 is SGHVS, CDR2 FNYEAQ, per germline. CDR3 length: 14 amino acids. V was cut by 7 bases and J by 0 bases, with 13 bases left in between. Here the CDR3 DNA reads TGTGCCAGCATGAAGGCAGAGACCTCCTACGAGCAGTACTTC. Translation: CASMKAETSYEQYF.

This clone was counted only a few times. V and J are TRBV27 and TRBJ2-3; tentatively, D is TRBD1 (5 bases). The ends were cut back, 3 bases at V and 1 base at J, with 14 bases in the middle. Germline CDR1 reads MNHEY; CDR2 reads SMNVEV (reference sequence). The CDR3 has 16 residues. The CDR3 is CASSLYRFRGTDTQYF. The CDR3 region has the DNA TGTGCCAGCAGTTTGTACAGGTTCAGGGGCACAGATACGCAGTATTTT.

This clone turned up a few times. This CDR3 is CASSLVQGALGEQYF. As DNA, the CDR3 is TGTGCCAGCAGCTTAGTCCAAGGGGCCTTGGGGGAGCAGTACTTC. V and J are TRBV11-2 and TRBJ2-7, with a weak D call TRBD1 (5 bases). Germline V gene lookup returns CDR1 SGHAT and CDR2 FQNNGV. CDR3 length: 15 amino acids. V dropped 1 base and J dropped 7 bases, with 17 bases sitting between them.

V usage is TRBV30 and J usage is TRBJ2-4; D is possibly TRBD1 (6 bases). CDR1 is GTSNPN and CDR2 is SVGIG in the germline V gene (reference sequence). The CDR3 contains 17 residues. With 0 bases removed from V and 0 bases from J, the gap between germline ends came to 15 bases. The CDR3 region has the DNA TGTGCCTGGAGTGTAGTACCCTACAGGGTAGCCAAAAACATTCAGTACTTC. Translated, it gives CAWSVVPYRVAKNIQYF.

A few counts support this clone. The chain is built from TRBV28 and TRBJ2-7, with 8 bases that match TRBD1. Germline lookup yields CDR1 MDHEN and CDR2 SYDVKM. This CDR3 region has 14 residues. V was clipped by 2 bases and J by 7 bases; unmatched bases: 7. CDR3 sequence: CASSLSQGAREQYF. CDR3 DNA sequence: TGTGCCAGCAGTTTAAGCCAGGGGGCTCGGGAGCAGTACTTC.

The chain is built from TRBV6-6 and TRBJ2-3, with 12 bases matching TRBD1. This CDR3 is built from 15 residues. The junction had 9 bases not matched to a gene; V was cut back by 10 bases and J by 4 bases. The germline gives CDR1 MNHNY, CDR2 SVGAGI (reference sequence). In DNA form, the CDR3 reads TGTGCCATCCGACGAGGGACAGGGGGCCCAGATACGCAGTATTTT. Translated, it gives CAIRRGTGGPDTQYF.

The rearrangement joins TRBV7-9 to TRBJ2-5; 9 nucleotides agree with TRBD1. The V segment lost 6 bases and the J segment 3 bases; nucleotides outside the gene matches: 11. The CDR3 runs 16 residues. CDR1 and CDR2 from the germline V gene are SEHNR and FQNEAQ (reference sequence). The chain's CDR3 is CASRPRPGQGKETQYF. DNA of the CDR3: TGTGCCAGCAGGCCAAGGCCGGGACAGGGAAAAGAGACCCAGTACTTC.

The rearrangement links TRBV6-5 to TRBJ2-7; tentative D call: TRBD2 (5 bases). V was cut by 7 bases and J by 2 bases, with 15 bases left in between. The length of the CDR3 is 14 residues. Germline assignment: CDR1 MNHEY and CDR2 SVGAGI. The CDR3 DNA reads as TGTGCCAGCAAGAAGGGTCTTAGCGCCTACGAGCAGTACTTC. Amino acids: CASKKGLSAYEQYF.

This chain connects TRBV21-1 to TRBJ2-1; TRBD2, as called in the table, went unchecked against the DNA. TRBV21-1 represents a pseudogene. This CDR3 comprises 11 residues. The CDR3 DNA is TGTGCCAGCAGCAATCGGAATGAGCAGTTCTTC. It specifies CASSNRNEQFF.

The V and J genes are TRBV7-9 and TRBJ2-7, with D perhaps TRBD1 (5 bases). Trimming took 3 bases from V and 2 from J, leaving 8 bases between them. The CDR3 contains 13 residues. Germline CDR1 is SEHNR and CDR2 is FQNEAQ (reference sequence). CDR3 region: CASSFGRAYEQYF. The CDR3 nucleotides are TGTGCCAGCAGCTTTGGCAGGGCCTACGAGCAGTACTTC.

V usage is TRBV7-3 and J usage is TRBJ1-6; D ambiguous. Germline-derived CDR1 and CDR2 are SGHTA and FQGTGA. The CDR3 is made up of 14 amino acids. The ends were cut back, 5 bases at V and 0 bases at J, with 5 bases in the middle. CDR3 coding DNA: TGTGCCAGCAGCGGTAGCTCCTATAATTCACCCCTCCACTTT. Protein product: CASSGSSYNSPLHF.

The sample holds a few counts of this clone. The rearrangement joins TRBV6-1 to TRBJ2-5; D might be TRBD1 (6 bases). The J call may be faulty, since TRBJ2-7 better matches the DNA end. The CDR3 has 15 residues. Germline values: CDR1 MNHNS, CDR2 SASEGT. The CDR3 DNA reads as TGTGCCAGCCAAGTTCAACTACAGGGTTCCTACGAGCAGTACTTC. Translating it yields CASQVQLQGSYEQYF.

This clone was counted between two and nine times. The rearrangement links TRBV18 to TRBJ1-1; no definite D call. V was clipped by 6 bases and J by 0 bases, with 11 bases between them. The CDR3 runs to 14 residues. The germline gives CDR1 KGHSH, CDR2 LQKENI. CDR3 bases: TGTGCCAGCTCCTACGGAAATCTGAACACTGAAGCTTTCTTT. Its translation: CASSYGNLNTEAFF.

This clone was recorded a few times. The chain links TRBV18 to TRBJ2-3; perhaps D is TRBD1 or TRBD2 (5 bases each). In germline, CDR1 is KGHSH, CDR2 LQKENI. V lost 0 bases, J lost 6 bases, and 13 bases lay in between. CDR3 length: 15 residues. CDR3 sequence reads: CASSPPGVERDTQYF. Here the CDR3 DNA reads TGTGCCAGCTCACCACCGGGGGTAGAAAGGGATACGCAGTATTTT. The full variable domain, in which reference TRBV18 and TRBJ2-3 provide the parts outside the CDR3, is NAGVMQNPRHLVRRRGQEARLRCSPMKGHSHVYWYRQLPEEGLKFMVYLQKENIIDESGMPKERFSAEFPKEGPSILRIQQVVRGDSAAYFCASSPPGVERDTQYFGPGTRLTVL.

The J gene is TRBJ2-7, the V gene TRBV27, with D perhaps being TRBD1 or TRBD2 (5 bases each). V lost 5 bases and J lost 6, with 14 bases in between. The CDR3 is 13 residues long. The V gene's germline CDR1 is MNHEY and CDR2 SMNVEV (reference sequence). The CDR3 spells CASSLTPGGEQYF. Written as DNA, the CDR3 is TGTGCCAGCAGTCTAACTCCTGGGGGCGAGCAGTACTTC.

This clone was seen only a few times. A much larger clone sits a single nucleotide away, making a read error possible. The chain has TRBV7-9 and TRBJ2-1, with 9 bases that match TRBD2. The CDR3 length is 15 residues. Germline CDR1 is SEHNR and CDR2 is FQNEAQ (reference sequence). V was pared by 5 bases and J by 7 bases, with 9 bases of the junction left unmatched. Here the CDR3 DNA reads TGTGCCAGCAGCCGAACTCGCGGGGGGGCAAATGAGCAGTTCTTC. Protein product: CASSRTRGGANEQFF.

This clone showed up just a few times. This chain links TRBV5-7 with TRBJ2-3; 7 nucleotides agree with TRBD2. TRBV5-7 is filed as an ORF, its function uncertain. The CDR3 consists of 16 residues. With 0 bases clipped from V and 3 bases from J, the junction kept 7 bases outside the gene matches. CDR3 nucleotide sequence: TGTGCCAGCAGCTTGGTTCCCGGGAGGCGGACAGATACGCAGTATTTT. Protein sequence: CASSLVPGRRTDTQYF.

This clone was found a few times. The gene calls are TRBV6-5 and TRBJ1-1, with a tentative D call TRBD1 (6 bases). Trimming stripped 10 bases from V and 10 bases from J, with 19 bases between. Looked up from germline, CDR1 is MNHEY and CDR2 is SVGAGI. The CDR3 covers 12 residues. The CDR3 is CAIRGSRGAAFF. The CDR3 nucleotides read TGTGCCATTAGGGGTAGCAGGGGTGCAGCTTTCTTT.

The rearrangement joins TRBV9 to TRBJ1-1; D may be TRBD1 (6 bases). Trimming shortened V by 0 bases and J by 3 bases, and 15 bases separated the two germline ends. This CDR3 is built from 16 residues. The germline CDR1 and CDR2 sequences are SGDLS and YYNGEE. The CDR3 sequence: CASSVEPRGSYTEAFF. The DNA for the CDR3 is TGTGCCAGCAGCGTAGAACCCAGGGGTTCCTACACTGAAGCTTTCTTT.

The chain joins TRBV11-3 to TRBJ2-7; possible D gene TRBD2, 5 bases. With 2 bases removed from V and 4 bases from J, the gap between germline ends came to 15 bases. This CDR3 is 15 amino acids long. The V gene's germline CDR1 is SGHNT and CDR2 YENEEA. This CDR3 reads CASSLIASGNYEQYF. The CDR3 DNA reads TGTGCCAGCAGCTTAATCGCGTCCGGGAATTACGAGCAGTACTTC.

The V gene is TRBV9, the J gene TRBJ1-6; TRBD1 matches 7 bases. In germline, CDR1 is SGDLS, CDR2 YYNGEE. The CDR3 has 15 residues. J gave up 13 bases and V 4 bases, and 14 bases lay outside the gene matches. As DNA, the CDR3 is TGTGCCAGCAGCCCCGGGACAGCCGGAGCAGTTCCCCTCCACTTT. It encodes CASSPGTAGAVPLHF. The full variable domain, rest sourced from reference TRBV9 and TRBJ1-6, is DSGVTQTPKHLITATGQRVTLRCSPRSGDLSVYWYQQSLDQGLQFLIQYYNGEERAKGNILERFSAQQFPDLHSELNLSSLELGDSALYFCASSPGTAGAVPLHFGNGTRLTVT.

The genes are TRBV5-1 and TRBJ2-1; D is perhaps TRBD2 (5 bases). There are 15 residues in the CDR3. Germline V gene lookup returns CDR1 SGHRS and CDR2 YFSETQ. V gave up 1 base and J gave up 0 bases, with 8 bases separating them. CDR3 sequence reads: CASSLLGSSYNEQFF. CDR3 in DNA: TGCGCCAGCAGCTTGTTGGGGAGCTCCTACAATGAGCAGTTCTTC. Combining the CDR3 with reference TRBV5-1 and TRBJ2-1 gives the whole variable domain KAGVTQTPRYLIKTRGQQVTLSCSPISGHRSVSWYQQTPGQGLQFLFEYFSETQRNKGNFPGRFSGRQFSNSRSEMNVSTLELGDSALYLCASSLLGSSYNEQFFGPGTRLTVL.

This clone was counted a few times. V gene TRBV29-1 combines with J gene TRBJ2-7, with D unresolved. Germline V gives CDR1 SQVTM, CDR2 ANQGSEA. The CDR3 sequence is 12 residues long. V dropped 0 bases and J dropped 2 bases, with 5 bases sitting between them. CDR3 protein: CSVEERTYEQYF. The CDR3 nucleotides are TGCAGCGTTGAAGAGCGGACCTACGAGCAGTACTTC.

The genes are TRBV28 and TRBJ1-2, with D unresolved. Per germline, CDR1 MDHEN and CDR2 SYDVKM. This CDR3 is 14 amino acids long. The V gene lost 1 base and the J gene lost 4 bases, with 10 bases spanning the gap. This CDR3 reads CASSLSPGRYGYTF. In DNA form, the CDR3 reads TGTGCCAGCAGTTTATCACCAGGCCGCTATGGCTACACCTTC.

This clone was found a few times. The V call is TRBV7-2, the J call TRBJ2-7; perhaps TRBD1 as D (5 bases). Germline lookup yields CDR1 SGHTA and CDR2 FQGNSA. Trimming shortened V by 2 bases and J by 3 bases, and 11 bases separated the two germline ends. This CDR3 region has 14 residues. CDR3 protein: CASSLYRLYYEQYF. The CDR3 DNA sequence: TGTGCCAGCAGCTTATACAGGCTTTACTACGAGCAGTACTTC. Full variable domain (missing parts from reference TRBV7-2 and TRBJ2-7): GAGVSQSPSNKVTEKGKDVELRCDPISGHTALYWYRQSLGQGLEFLIYFQGNSAPDKSGLPSDRFSAERTGGSVSTLTIQRTQQEDSAVYLCASSLYRLYYEQYFGPGTRLTVT.

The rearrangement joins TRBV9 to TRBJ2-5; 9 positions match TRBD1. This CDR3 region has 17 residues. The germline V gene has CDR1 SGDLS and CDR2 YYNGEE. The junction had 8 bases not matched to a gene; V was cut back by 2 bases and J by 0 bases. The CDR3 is CASSVATGTGYQETQYF. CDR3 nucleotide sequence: TGTGCCAGCAGCGTTGCGACCGGGACAGGGTACCAAGAGACCCAGTACTTC.

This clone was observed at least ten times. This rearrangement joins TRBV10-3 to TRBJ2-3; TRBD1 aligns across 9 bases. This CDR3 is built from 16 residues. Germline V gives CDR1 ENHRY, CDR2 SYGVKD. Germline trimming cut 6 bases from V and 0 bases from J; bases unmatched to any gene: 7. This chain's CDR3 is CAISPGQGKSTDTQYF. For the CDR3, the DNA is TGTGCCATCAGCCCTGGACAGGGGAAGAGCACAGATACGCAGTATTTT.

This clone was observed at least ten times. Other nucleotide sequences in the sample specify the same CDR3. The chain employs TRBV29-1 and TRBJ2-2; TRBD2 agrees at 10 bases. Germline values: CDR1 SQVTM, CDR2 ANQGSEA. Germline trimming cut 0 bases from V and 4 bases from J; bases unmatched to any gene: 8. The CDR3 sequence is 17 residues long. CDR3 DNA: TGCAGCGTTGAAGAGTCTAGCGGGGGTCGGGGCACCGGGGAGCTGTTTTTT. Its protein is CSVEESSGGRGTGELFF.

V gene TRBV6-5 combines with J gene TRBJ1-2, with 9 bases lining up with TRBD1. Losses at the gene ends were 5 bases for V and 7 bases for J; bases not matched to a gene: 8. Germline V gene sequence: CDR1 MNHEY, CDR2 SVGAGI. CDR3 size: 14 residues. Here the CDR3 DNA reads TGTGCCAGCAGTGCTACAGGGGGCAATGGTGGCTACACCTTC. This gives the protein CASSATGGNGGYTF.

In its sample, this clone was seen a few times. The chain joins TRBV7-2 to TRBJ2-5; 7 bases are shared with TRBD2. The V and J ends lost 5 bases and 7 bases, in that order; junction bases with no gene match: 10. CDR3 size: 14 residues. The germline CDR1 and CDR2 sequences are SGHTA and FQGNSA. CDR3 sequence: CASSPPSGASTQYF. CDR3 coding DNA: TGTGCCAGCAGCCCTCCTAGCGGAGCCTCGACCCAGTACTTC. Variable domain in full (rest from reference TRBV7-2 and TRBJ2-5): GAGVSQSPSNKVTEKGKDVELRCDPISGHTALYWYRQSLGQGLEFLIYFQGNSAPDKSGLPSDRFSAERTGGSVSTLTIQRTQQEDSAVYLCASSPPSGASTQYFGPGTRLLVL.

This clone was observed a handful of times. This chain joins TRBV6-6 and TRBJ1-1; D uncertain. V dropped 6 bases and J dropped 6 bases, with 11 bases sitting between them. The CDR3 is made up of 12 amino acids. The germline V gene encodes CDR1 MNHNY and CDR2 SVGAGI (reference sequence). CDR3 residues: CASRYLGAEAFF. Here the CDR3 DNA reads TGTGCCAGCAGGTATCTGGGCGCTGAAGCTTTCTTT.